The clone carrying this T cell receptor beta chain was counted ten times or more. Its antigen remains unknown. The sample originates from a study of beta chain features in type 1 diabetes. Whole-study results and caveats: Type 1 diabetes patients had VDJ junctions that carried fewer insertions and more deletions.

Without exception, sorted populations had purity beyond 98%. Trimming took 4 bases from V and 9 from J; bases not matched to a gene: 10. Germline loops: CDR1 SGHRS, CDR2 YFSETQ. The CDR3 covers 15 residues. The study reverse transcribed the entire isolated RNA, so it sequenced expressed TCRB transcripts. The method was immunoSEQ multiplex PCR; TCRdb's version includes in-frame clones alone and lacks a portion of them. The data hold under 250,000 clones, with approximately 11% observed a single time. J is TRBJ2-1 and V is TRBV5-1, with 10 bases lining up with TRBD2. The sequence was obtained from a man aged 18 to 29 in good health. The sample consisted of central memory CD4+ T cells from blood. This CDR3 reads CASSVLAGVVGEQFF. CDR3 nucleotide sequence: TGCGCCAGCAGCGTGCTAGCGGGAGTTGTGGGTGAGCAGTTCTTC.